This T cell receptor (beta chain) was recorded in a study of CD8 T cells in ankylosing spondylitis. This clonotype has only a few counts. TCRdb processed the 5' RACE reads anew with MiXCR; each CDR3 protein has one entry. The sample lists more than 30,000 distinct CDR3 sequences; around an eighth were seen once. The source is a male donor with ankylosing spondylitis. The source material was synovial fluid, either unsorted or a sorted T cell fraction (not recorded which).

The CDR3 sequence: CASSFSQNTGELFF. Here the CDR3 DNA reads TGCGCCAGCAGCTTCAGTCAGAACACCGGGGAGCTGTTTTTT. This chain links TRBV5-1 with TRBJ2-2; D remains unclear. Germline values: CDR1 SGHRS, CDR2 YFSETQ. V was cut by 2 bases and J by 1 base, with 6 bases left in between. The CDR3 contains 14 residues.